This TCR beta chain stems from a study of spatial heterogeneity in lung cancer. Regarding the study as a whole: The study found that expanded intratumoral alpha and beta TCR counts tracked tumor mutation counts.

TCRdb redid the calling of the 5' RACE reads with MiXCR, one entry per CDR3 protein. Counted here are about 4,800 distinct CDR3 sequences, approximately 8.7% occurring once; the ten biggest clones make up 31%. At least ten counts were recorded for this clonotype. Antigen: not known. Germline CDR1 and CDR2: SGHRS and YFSETQ. Deletions cut 0 bases from V and 0 bases from J, with 10 bases between. The CDR3 contains 16 residues. Time point here: sample taken at primary tumor resection. Material for sequencing was whole RNA from tumor, nontumor lung or frozen PBMC, left unsorted. The source was lung tumor tissue, collected at surgery. The chain combines TRBV5-1 with TRBJ2-1; either TRBD1 or TRBD2 may supply D (6 bases each). The clonotype originates from a male donor with early-stage non-small cell lung cancer. CDR3 in amino acids: CASSLEEGGSYNEQFF. The CDR3, as DNA: TGCGCCAGCAGCTTGGAGGAGGGGGGCTCCTACAATGAGCAGTTCTTC.